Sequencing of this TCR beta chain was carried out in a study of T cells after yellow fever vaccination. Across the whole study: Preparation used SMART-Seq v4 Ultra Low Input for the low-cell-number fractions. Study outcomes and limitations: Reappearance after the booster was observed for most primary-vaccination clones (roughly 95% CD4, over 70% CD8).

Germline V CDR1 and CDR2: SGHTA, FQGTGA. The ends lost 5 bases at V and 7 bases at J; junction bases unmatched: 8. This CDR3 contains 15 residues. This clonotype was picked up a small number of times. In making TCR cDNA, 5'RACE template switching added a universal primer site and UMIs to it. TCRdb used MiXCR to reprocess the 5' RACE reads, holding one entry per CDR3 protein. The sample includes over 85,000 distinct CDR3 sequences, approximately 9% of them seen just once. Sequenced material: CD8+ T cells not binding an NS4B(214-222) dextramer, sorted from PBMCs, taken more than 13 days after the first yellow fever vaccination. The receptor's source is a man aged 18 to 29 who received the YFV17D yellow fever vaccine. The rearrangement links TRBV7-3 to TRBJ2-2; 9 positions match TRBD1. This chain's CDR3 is CASSSTGGVGGELFF. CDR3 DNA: TGTGCCAGCAGCAGCACAGGGGGCGTTGGCGGGGAGCTGTTTTTT.